The 9 T cell receptor beta chains in this list originate from one sample, sequenced in a study of T-cell reconstitution after alpha-beta-depleted transplantation in children. Unique molecular identifiers were incorporated when the TCRbeta library was constructed. TCRdb fed the PCR reads into MiXCR, producing one record per CDR3 protein. The data show roughly 670,000 distinct CDR3 sequences, roughly 13% seen once. This material consisted of PBMCs, taken before TCRalphabeta/CD19-depleted stem cell transplant. These TCRs come from a girl aged 2 to 9 with congenital amegakaryocytic thrombocytopenia, due to receive a stem cell transplant.

This chain joins TRBV5-5 and TRBJ2-7, with 9 positions matching TRBD2. Trimming at V came to 0 bases and at J to 2 bases, leaving 9 bases not matched to a gene. The germline V gene encodes CDR1 SGHKS and CDR2 YYEKEE (reference sequence). The CDR3 loop spans 17 amino acids. This CDR3 is CASSLAPFSGRTYEQYF. The CDR3 DNA reads TGTGCCAGCAGCTTGGCCCCGTTCAGCGGGAGGACCTACGAGCAGTACTTC.

This clonotype came up many times. The V and J genes are TRBV12-3 or TRBV12-4 and TRBJ2-7; D is unclear. Trimming removed 2 bases from V and 2 bases from J, with 13 bases in between. The length of the CDR3 is 15 residues. The CDR3 is CASSLMAAAAYEQYF. CDR3 coding DNA: TGTGCCAGCAGTTTAATGGCGGCGGCCGCCTACGAGCAGTACTTC.

This clonotype was picked up many times. V is TRBV5-1 and J is TRBJ2-1, with 8 bases aligning to TRBD1. The V and J ends lost 3 bases and 4 bases, in that order; junction bases with no gene match: 3. The CDR3 is made up of 14 amino acids. The germline gives CDR1 SGHRS, CDR2 YFSETQ. In DNA form, the CDR3 reads TGCGCCAGCAGCTCCCGGACAGGGTACAATGAGCAGTTCTTC. The encoded protein is CASSSRTGYNEQFF.

This clonotype has more than one count but fewer than ten. The rearrangement uses TRBV14 and TRBJ2-7; 8 bases agree with TRBD2. There are 14 residues in the CDR3. V shed 1 base, J shed 2 bases, and the junction held 1 base outside the gene matches. From germline, CDR1 is SGHDN and CDR2 FVKESK. The CDR3 region is CASSQVAGPYEQYF. The DNA of the CDR3 is TGTGCCAGCAGCCAAGTAGCGGGACCCTACGAGCAGTACTTC.

V and J are TRBV4-2 and TRBJ2-3; D gene uncertain. Per germline, CDR1 LGHNA and CDR2 YNFKEQ. Trimming cost V 0 bases and J 0 bases, with 10 bases left between them. There are 16 residues in the CDR3. The CDR3 protein is CASSQDDGGSTDTQYF. The CDR3 DNA reads as TGTGCCAGCAGCCAAGATGACGGCGGTAGCACAGATACGCAGTATTTT.

V usage is TRBV30 and J usage is TRBJ2-7; 8 bases match TRBD2. After removal of 2 bases from V and 6 bases from J, the junction contained 12 bases not matched to a gene. Germline V gives CDR1 GTSNPN, CDR2 SVGIG (reference sequence). The CDR3 is 15 amino acids. For the CDR3, the DNA is TGTGCCTGGAGTCCGACTAGCGACGGGGAAGGCGAGCAGTACTTC. This translates into CAWSPTSDGEGEQYF.

This clonotype turned up a few times. The chain couples TRBV20-1 to TRBJ2-7; D is uncertain. Germline V gene lookup returns CDR1 DFQATT and CDR2 SNEGSKA (reference sequence). This CDR3 has 13 amino acids. Trimming removed 1 base at V and 4 bases at J, with 11 bases between. In DNA form, the CDR3 reads TGCAGTGCTAGAGGGCGTTCTTTTTACGAGCAGTACTTC. Protein sequence: CSARGRSFYEQYF.

This clonotype occurred a few times. The J gene is TRBJ2-1, the V gene TRBV20-1; 7 bases are shared with TRBD2. The junction had 10 bases not matched to a gene; V was cut back by 2 bases and J by 0 bases. CDR1 is DFQATT and CDR2 is SNEGSKA in the germline V gene (reference sequence). This CDR3 is built from 17 residues. This chain's CDR3 is CSARPPGRGSSYNEQFF. The CDR3 DNA follows: TGCAGTGCTAGACCTCCGGGGCGGGGGAGCTCCTACAATGAGCAGTTCTTC.

This clonotype was recorded at least ten times. The chain carries TRBV11-2 and TRBJ2-1; 9 bases fit TRBD2. The CDR3 spans 15 residues. Germline V gives CDR1 SGHAT, CDR2 FQNNGV. Trimming at V came to 0 bases and at J to 8 bases, leaving 5 bases not matched to a gene. The CDR3 nucleotides read TGTGCCAGCAGCTTAGACGCTAGCGGGATTGATGAGCAGTTCTTC. Its protein product is CASSLDASGIDEQFF.